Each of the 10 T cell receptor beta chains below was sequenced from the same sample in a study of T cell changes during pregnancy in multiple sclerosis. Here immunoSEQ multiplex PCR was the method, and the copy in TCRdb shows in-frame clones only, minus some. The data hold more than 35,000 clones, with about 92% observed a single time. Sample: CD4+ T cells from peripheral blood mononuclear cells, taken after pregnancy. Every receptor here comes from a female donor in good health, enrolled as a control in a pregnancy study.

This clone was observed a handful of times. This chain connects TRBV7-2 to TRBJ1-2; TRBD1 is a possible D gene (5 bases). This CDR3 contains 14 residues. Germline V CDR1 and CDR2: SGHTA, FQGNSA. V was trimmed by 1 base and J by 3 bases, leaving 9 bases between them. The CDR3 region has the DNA TGTGCCAGCAGCTTAGAGGGCAGGGACTATGGCTACACCTTC. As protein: CASSLEGRDYGYTF.

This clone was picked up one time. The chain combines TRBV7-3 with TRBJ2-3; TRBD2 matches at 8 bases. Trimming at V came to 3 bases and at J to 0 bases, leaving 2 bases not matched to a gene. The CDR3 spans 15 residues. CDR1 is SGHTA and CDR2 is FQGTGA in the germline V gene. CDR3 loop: CASSLASGSTDTQYF. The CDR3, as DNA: TGTGCCAGCAGCTTGGCTAGCGGGAGCACAGATACGCAGTATTTT. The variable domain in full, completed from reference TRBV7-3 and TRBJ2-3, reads GAGVSQTPSNKVTEKGKYVELRCDPISGHTALYWYRQSLGQGPEFLIYFQGTGAADDSGLPNDRFFAVRPEGSVSTLKIQRTERGDSAVYLCASSLASGSTDTQYFGPGTRLTVL.

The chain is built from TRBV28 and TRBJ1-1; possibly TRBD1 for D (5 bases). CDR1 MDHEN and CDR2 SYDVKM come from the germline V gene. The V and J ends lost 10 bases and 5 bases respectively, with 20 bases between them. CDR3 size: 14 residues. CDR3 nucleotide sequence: TGTGCCACCTCCTTGGGGGGATGGTTAACTGAAGCTTTCTTT. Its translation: CATSLGGWLTEAFF.

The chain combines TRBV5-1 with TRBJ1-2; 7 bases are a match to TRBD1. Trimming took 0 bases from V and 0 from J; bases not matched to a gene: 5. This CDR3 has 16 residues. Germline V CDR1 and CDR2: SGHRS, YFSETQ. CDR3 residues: CASSLDRGRPNYGYTF. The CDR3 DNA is TGCGCCAGCAGCTTGGACAGGGGTCGACCTAACTATGGCTACACCTTC.

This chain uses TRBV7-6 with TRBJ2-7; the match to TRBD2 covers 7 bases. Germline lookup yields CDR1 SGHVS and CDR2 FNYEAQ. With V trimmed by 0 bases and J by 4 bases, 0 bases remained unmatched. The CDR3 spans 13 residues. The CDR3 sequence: CASSLAGGYEQYF. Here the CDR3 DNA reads TGTGCCAGCAGCTTAGCGGGGGGGTACGAGCAGTACTTC.

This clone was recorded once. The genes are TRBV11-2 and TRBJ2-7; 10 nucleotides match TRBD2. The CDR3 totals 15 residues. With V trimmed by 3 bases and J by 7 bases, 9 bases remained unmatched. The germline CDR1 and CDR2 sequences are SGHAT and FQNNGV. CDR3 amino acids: CASSFGLADASEQYF. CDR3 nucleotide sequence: TGTGCCAGCAGCTTTGGACTAGCGGACGCCTCGGAGCAGTACTTC. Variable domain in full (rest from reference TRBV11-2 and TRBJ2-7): EAGVAQSPRYKIIEKRQSVAFWCNPISGHATLYWYQQILGQGPKLLIQFQNNGVVDDSQLPKDRFSAERLKGVDSTLKIQPAKLEDSAVYLCASSFGLADASEQYFGPGTRLTVT.

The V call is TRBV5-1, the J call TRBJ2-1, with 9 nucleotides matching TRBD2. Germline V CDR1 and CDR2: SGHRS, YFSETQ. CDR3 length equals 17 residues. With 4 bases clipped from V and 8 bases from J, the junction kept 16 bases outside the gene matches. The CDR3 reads CASSPLLAGDASDEQFF. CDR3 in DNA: TGCGCCAGCAGCCCACTTTTAGCGGGAGATGCCTCTGATGAGCAGTTCTTC.

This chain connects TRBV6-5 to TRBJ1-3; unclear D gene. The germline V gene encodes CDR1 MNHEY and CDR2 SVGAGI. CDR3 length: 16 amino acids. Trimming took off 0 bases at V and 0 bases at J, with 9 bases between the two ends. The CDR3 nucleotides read TGTGCCAGCAGTTACTCGATTCAGAACTCTGGAAACACCATATATTTT. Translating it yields CASSYSIQNSGNTIYF.

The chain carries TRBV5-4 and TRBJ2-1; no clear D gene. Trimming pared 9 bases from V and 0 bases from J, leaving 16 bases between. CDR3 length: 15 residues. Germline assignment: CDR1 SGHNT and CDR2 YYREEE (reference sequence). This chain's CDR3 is CAIGSRRSSYNEQFF. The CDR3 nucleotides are TGTGCCATCGGAAGCAGGCGTAGCTCCTACAATGAGCAGTTCTTC.

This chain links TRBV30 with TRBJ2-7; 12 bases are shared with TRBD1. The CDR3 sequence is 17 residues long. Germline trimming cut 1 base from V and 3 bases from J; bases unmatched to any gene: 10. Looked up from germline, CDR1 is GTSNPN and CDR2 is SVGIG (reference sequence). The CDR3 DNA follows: TGTGCCTGGAGTGGGGGACAGGGGGCTAGCGGACGCTACGAGCAGTACTTC. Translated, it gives CAWSGGQGASGRYEQYF.